The 32 T cell receptor beta chains in this list originate from one sample, sequenced in a study of T cells after yellow fever vaccination. TCRdb analysed the 5' RACE reads with MiXCR anew, one entry per CDR3 protein. This table has 550,000 to 750,000 distinct CDR3 sequences, roughly 13% appearing once. This specimen was PBMCs, taken on the day of the yellow fever booster vaccination. The receptors were gathered from a man younger than 40 who received the YFV17D yellow fever vaccine.

This clonotype was observed a few times. The rearrangement links TRBV10-1 to TRBJ2-7, with 9 bases lining up with TRBD2. J lost 3 bases, V lost 0 bases, and 24 bases had no gene match. Germline CDR1 and CDR2: WNHNN and SYGVQD (reference sequence). The length of the CDR3 is 22 residues. The CDR3 DNA sequence: TGCGCCAGCAGTGAGTCGGTGCCCCGGCCGGGACTAGCCTATCTTAGAGGCTACGAGCAGTACTTC. It is translated as CASSESVPRPGLAYLRGYEQYF.

This sequence joins TRBV7-7 and TRBJ2-5, with 11 bases aligning to TRBD2. Per the germline V gene, CDR1 is SSHAT and CDR2 is FNYEAQ (reference sequence). With 10 bases clipped from V and 3 bases from J, the junction kept 4 bases outside the gene matches. This CDR3 has 13 amino acids. DNA of the CDR3: TGTGCCACCGGACTAGCGGGTAAAGAGACCCAGTACTTC. Residues: CATGLAGKETQYF.

The chain uses TRBV28 and TRBJ2-1; D is unresolved. Per germline, CDR1 MDHEN and CDR2 SYDVKM. Deletions cut 2 bases from V and 12 bases from J, with 11 bases between. The CDR3 spans 12 residues. CDR3 DNA: TGTGCCAGCAGTTTAGGGCGGTCAGGGCAGTTCTTC. This sequence encodes CASSLGRSGQFF.

The chain carries TRBV27 and TRBJ1-6; D is uncertain. The CDR3 has 13 residues. Germline V gene data show CDR1 as MNHEY and CDR2 as SMNVEV (reference sequence). Trimming removed 7 bases from V and 7 bases from J, with 11 bases in between. CDR3 loop: CASKVAENSPLHF. The DNA of the CDR3 is TGTGCCAGCAAGGTGGCTGAGAATTCACCCCTCCACTTT.

This clonotype was counted between two and nine times. This chain links TRBV7-9 with TRBJ1-4; 8 bases fit TRBD1. Germline V gene sequence: CDR1 SEHNR, CDR2 FQNEAQ (reference sequence). The CDR3 is 12 residues long. J lost 12 bases, V lost 4 bases, and 4 bases had no gene match. The CDR3 protein is CASSSQGAQLFF. In DNA form, the CDR3 reads TGTGCCAGCAGCTCTCAGGGGGCGCAACTGTTTTTT.

The CDR3 region has the DNA TGTGCCAGCAGTTTAGACCCGACAGTGTCCAATCAGCCCCAGCATTTT. It specifies CASSLDPTVSNQPQHF. This chain uses TRBV12-3 or TRBV12-4 with TRBJ1-5, with D perhaps TRBD1 (5 bases). This CDR3 contains 16 residues. V dropped 1 base and J dropped 3 bases, with 13 bases sitting between them.

The table lists this clonotype with a few counts. The chain carries TRBV7-2 and TRBJ2-5; D ambiguous. Trimming stripped 5 bases from V and 4 bases from J, with 17 bases between. Germline CDR1 is SGHTA and CDR2 is FQGNSA. This CDR3 is 15 amino acids long. CDR3: CASSLYQSAVETQYF. As DNA, the CDR3 is TGTGCCAGCAGCCTCTACCAATCCGCCGTAGAGACCCAGTACTTC.

The gene calls are TRBV6-5 and TRBJ1-4; D ambiguous. The CDR3 contains 17 residues. Germline V gene lookup returns CDR1 MNHEY and CDR2 SVGAGI. Deletions cut 0 bases from V and 4 bases from J, with 15 bases between. This chain's CDR3 is CASSYSIRGLGNEKLFF. CDR3 nucleotide sequence: TGTGCCAGCAGTTACTCAATAAGAGGGCTCGGTAATGAAAAACTGTTTTTT.

This clonotype turned up a few times. CDR3 DNA: TGCAGCGCCTACAGTTACAATGAGCAGTTCTTC. Protein product: CSAYSYNEQFF. The chain joins TRBV29-1 to TRBJ2-1; D gene uncertain. The V end was cut by 7 bases, the J end by 4 bases, with 8 bases between. The CDR3 extends over 11 amino acids. In germline, CDR1 is SQVTM, CDR2 ANQGSEA.

This clonotype was seen a few times. This chain joins TRBV5-1 and TRBJ2-2, with no clear D. Trimming stripped 2 bases from V and 5 bases from J, with 4 bases between. In germline, CDR1 is SGHRS, CDR2 YFSETQ. The CDR3 runs to 12 residues. In DNA, the CDR3 is TGCGCCAGCAGCTTCCGAACCGGGGAGCTGTTTTTT. Protein product: CASSFRTGELFF.

This clonotype was observed a handful of times. J is TRBJ2-7 and V is TRBV3-1; a weak D match, TRBD1 (6 bases). In germline, CDR1 is LGHDT, CDR2 YNNKEL (reference sequence). V dropped 0 bases and J dropped 6 bases, with 18 bases sitting between them. CDR3 length: 16 residues. In DNA, the CDR3 is TGTGCCAGCAGCCAAGAGGTGGCAGGGGATCGGGTCGAGCAGTACTTC. Protein: CASSQEVAGDRVEQYF.

This clonotype was found a few times. The J gene is TRBJ1-5, the V gene TRBV9; the match to TRBD1 covers 7 bases. This CDR3 region has 15 residues. CDR1 and CDR2 from the germline V gene are SGDLS and YYNGEE. The V gene end was trimmed by 0 bases and the J gene end by 1 base; junction bases not matched to a gene: 1. CDR3 region: CASSVEGQSNQPQHF. CDR3 DNA sequence: TGTGCCAGCAGCGTAGAGGGACAGAGCAATCAGCCCCAGCATTTT. Combining the CDR3 with reference TRBV9 and TRBJ1-5 gives the whole variable domain DSGVTQTPKHLITATGQRVTLRCSPRSGDLSVYWYQQSLDQGLQFLIQYYNGEERAKGNILERFSAQQFPDLHSELNLSSLELGDSALYFCASSVEGQSNQPQHFGDGTRLSIL.

The V call is TRBV30, the J call TRBJ2-7; D tentatively fits TRBD1 or TRBD2 (5 bases each). The CDR3 runs 14 residues. V was trimmed by 0 bases and J by 12 bases, leaving 21 bases between them. Germline values: CDR1 GTSNPN, CDR2 SVGIG (reference sequence). The CDR3 bases are TGTGCCTGGAGTGTACAGGCAGGGACGGCGCGCACGTACTTC. It codes for CAWSVQAGTARTYF.

This chain joins TRBV27 and TRBJ2-4; TRBD1 is a possible D gene (5 bases). The CDR3 is 17 amino acids. The ends were cut back, 1 base at V and 2 bases at J, with 15 bases in the middle. Germline values: CDR1 MNHEY, CDR2 SMNVEV (reference sequence). CDR3 loop: CASSLYQTELTKNIQYF. CDR3 sequence (DNA): TGTGCCAGCAGTTTATATCAGACAGAGTTAACCAAAAACATTCAGTACTTC.

CDR3 DNA: TGTGCCAGCAGCCCCCAGGTCACCTCTGGAAACACCATATATTTT. It is translated as CASSPQVTSGNTIYF. This chain connects TRBV7-2 to TRBJ1-3; D unclear. The V gene lost 5 bases and the J gene lost 0 bases, with 11 bases spanning the gap. Germline CDR1 reads SGHTA; CDR2 reads FQGNSA. The CDR3 is 15 amino acids.

This clonotype was detected only a few times. The chain uses TRBV6-2 or TRBV6-3 and TRBJ2-1; unclear D gene. Trimming left V 3 bases short and J 4 bases short, with 7 bases between. This CDR3 spans 13 amino acids. Germline values: CDR1 MNHEY, CDR2 SVGEGT. The chain's CDR3 is CASSYFGYNEQFF. The CDR3 nucleotides read TGTGCCAGCAGTTATTTCGGGTACAATGAGCAGTTCTTC.

This clonotype was observed a handful of times. Here the CDR3 DNA reads TGTGCCAGCAGCTCCATACTTGACAGGGCCGGGGAGCTGTTTTTT. It codes for CASSSILDRAGELFF. The V call is TRBV7-2, the J call TRBJ2-2; 7 bases line up with TRBD1. The CDR3 runs to 15 residues. Per the germline V gene, CDR1 is SGHTA and CDR2 is FQGNSA. Unmatched junction bases numbered 8, after V lost 4 bases and J lost 6 bases.

This clonotype was detected a few times. The chain links TRBV6-2 or TRBV6-3 to TRBJ2-1; D perhaps matches TRBD2 (6 bases). This CDR3 comprises 15 residues. Germline V gives CDR1 MNHEY, CDR2 SVGEGT. V was pared by 2 bases and J by 7 bases, with 15 bases between. CDR3 in amino acids: CASSYSGLPGNEQFF. The CDR3 DNA follows: TGTGCCAGCAGTTACAGCGGGCTCCCTGGGAATGAGCAGTTCTTC.

CDR3 amino acids: CASSSGLAGGPGEQFF. The DNA for the CDR3 is TGTGCCAGCAGCTCGGGACTAGCGGGAGGGCCTGGTGAGCAGTTCTTC. V usage is TRBV7-2 and J usage is TRBJ2-1; 16 positions match TRBD2. CDR1 is SGHTA, CDR2 FQGNSA, per germline. The CDR3 has 16 residues. The V and J ends lost 4 bases and 9 bases, in that order; junction bases with no gene match: 6.

The table lists this clonotype with a few counts. This chain joins TRBV5-1 and TRBJ2-7; D might be TRBD1 (5 bases). CDR1 and CDR2 (germline): SGHRS, YFSETQ. Trimming left V 0 bases short and J 6 bases short, with 22 bases between. There are 17 residues in the CDR3. CDR3 amino acids: CASSLGTRVRPTSEQYF. CDR3 sequence (DNA): TGCGCCAGCAGCTTGGGGACACGAGTAAGGCCTACCTCCGAGCAGTACTTC.

The chain carries TRBV29-1 and TRBJ2-6; D call uncertain. The germline V and J ends were trimmed by 1 base and 0 bases, with 7 bases remaining between them. The CDR3 sequence is 15 residues long. The germline CDR1 and CDR2 sequences are SQVTM and ANQGSEA. CDR3 nucleotide sequence: TGCAGCGTTGAAGGCGGCCGCTCTGGGGCCAACGTCCTGACTTTC. Protein: CSVEGGRSGANVLTF.

This clonotype was seen repeatedly, ten times or more. The V call is TRBV6-5, the J call TRBJ2-7; D ambiguous. There are 14 residues in the CDR3. The V end was cut by 0 bases, the J end by 5 bases, with 11 bases between. From germline, CDR1 is MNHEY and CDR2 SVGAGI. This CDR3 reads CASSYSGFANEQYF. Here the CDR3 DNA reads TGTGCCAGCAGTTACTCAGGGTTCGCCAACGAGCAGTACTTC.

This clonotype was detected only a few times. This chain's CDR3 is CSARDYTGRQETQYF. The CDR3 DNA follows: TGCAGTGCTAGAGATTACACCGGGCGACAAGAGACCCAGTACTTC. This chain joins TRBV20-1 and TRBJ2-5; D not certain. The germline gives CDR1 DFQATT, CDR2 SNEGSKA (reference sequence). The V end lost 0 bases, the J end lost 2 bases, and 13 bases lay between the germline ends. There are 15 residues in the CDR3.

This clonotype was detected only a few times. J is TRBJ2-6 and V is TRBV29-1, with D unresolved. Germline loops: CDR1 SQVTM, CDR2 ANQGSEA. The V end lost 6 bases, the J end lost 4 bases, and 10 bases lay between the germline ends. The CDR3 contains 13 residues. As DNA, the CDR3 is TGCAGCGTCGACAATCCCGGGGCCAACGTCCTGACTTTC. As protein: CSVDNPGANVLTF.

The table lists this clonotype with a few counts. V gene TRBV10-1 combines with J gene TRBJ2-3; D not resolved. CDR3 length: 14 amino acids. Deletions cut 3 bases from V and 2 bases from J, with 9 bases between. Germline V gene lookup returns CDR1 WNHNN and CDR2 SYGVQD (reference sequence). In DNA form, the CDR3 reads TGCGCCAGCAGTGAAGGGCATACCACAGATACGCAGTATTTT. Translated: CASSEGHTTDTQYF.

The table lists this clonotype with a few counts. The V gene is TRBV20-1, the J gene TRBJ2-5; a possible D gene is TRBD2 (6 bases). The V end lost 2 bases, the J end lost 1 base, and 14 bases lay between the germline ends. Per germline, CDR1 DFQATT and CDR2 SNEGSKA (reference sequence). The CDR3 sequence is 15 residues long. DNA of the CDR3: TGCAGTGCTAGACGCTTCCAGCGGGCCCAAGAGACCCAGTACTTC. This encodes CSARRFQRAQETQYF.

This clonotype appeared a few times. V and J are TRBV3-1 and TRBJ2-7; the match to TRBD2 covers 8 bases. The CDR3 length is 15 residues. CDR1 is LGHDT and CDR2 is YNNKEL in the germline V gene (reference sequence). V shed 4 bases, J shed 0 bases, and the junction held 5 bases outside the gene matches. The CDR3 is CASSRLAGPSYEQYF. The CDR3, as DNA: TGTGCCAGCAGCCGTCTAGCGGGTCCCTCCTACGAGCAGTACTTC.

The chain couples TRBV12-3 or TRBV12-4 to TRBJ2-2; maybe TRBD1 (5 bases). The CDR3 is 14 residues long. V shed 10 bases and J shed 1 base, with 13 bases lying between them. Here the CDR3 DNA reads TGTGCCACGAACGGACACGGGAACACCGGGGAGCTGTTTTTT. It is translated as CATNGHGNTGELFF.

The V gene is TRBV6-4, the J gene TRBJ1-4; tentatively, D is TRBD1 (6 bases). Trimming removed 6 bases at V and 7 bases at J, with 18 bases between. Germline V gene sequence: CDR1 MRHNA, CDR2 SNTAGT. This CDR3 is 15 amino acids long. The CDR3 DNA is TGTGCCAGCAGACGCACAGGGTTTTCGGGTGAAAAACTGTTTTTT. Translation gives CASRRTGFSGEKLFF.

The J gene is TRBJ2-5, the V gene TRBV6-6; D unclear. CDR3 size: 12 residues. The V end lost 0 bases, the J end lost 11 bases, and 10 bases lay between the germline ends. Germline CDR1 reads MNHNY; CDR2 reads SVGAGI (reference sequence). As DNA, the CDR3 is TGTGCCAGCAGTTACTCCACATGGGATCAGTACTTC. Protein product: CASSYSTWDQYF.

This chain joins TRBV6-1 and TRBJ2-1; perhaps TRBD2 as D (6 bases). The CDR3 has 16 residues. Germline V CDR1 and CDR2: MNHNS, SASEGT. V was pared by 7 bases and J by 5 bases, with 21 bases between. The chain's CDR3 is CASTSGASALNNEQFF. The CDR3 DNA follows: TGTGCCAGCACTAGTGGGGCTAGCGCTTTAAACAATGAGCAGTTCTTC.

The chain links TRBV29-1 to TRBJ2-2; no firm D call. The germline V gene has CDR1 SQVTM and CDR2 ANQGSEA. V shed 3 bases and J shed 6 bases, with 8 bases lying between them. The length of the CDR3 is 12 residues. The CDR3 here is CSVEWAPGELFF. DNA of the CDR3: TGCAGCGTTGAGTGGGCTCCCGGGGAGCTGTTTTTT.